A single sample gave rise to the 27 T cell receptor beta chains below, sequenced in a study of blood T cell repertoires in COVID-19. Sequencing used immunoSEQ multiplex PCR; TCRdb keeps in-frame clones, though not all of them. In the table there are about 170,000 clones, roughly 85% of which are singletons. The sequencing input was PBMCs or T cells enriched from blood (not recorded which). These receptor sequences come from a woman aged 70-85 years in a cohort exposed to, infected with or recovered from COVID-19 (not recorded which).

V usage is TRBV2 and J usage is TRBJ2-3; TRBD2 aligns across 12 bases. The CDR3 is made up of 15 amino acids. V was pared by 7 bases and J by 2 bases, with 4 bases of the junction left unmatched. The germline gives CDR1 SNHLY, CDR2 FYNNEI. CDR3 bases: TGTGCCAGCAAAGGACTAGCGGGAATCACAGATACGCAGTATTTT. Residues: CASKGLAGITDTQYF.

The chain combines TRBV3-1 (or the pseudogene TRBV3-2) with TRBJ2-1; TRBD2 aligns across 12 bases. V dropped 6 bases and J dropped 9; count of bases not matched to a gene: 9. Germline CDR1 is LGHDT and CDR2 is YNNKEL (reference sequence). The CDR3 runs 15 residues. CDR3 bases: TGTGCCAGCAGTCAACTAGCGGGAGGTTTCGGTGAGCAGTTCTTC. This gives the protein CASSQLAGGFGEQFF.

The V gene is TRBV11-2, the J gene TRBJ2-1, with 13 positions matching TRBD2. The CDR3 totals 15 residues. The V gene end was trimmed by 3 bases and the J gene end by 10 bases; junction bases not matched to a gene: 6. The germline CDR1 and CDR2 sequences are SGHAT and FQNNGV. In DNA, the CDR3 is TGTGCCAGCAGCTTCCGGACTAGCGGGAGCGGAGAGCAGTTCTTC. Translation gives CASSFRTSGSGEQFF.

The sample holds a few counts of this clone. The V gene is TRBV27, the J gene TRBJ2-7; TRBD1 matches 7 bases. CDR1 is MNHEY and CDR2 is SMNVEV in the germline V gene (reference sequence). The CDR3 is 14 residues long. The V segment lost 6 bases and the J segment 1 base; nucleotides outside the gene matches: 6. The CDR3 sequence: CASRRQGWSYEQYF. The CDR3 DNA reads TGTGCCAGCAGGCGACAGGGATGGTCCTACGAGCAGTACTTC.

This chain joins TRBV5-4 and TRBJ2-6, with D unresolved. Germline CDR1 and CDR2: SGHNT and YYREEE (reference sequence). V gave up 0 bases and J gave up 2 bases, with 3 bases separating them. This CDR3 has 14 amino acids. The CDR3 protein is CASSLVTGANVLTF. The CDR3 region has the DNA TGTGCCAGCAGCTTGGTCACTGGGGCCAACGTCCTGACTTTC.

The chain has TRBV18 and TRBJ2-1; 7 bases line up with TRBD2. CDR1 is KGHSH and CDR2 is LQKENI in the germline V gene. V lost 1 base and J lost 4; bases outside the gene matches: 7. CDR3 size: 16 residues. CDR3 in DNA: TGTGCCAGCTCACCACTTACGCCTAGCGGTTACAATGAGCAGTTCTTC. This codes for CASSPLTPSGYNEQFF.

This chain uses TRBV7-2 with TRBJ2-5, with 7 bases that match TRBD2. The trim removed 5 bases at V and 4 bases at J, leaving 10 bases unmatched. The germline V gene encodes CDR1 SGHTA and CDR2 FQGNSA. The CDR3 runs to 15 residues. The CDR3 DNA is TGTGCCAGCAGCCCTGGGGAGGGATGGATAGAGACCCAGTACTTC. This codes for CASSPGEGWIETQYF.

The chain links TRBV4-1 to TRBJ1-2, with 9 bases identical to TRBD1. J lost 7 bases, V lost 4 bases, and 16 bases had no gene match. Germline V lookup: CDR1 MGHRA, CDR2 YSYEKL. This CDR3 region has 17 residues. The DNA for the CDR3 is TGCGCCAGCAGCCTTACCGGGACAGGGACTCTTTGGGGTGGCTACACCTTC. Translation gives CASSLTGTGTLWGGYTF.

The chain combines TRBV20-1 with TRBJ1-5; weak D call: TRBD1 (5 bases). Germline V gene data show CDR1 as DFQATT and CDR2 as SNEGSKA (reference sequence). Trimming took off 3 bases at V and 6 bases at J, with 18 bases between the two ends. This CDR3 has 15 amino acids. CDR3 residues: CSASTMVRDFQPQHF. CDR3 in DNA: TGCAGTGCTAGTACGATGGTCAGGGATTTTCAGCCCCAGCATTTT.

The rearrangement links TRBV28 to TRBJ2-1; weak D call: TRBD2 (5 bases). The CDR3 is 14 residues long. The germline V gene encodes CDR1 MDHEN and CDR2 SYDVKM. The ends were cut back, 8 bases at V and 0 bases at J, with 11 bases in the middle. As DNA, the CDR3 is TGTGCCAGCGAGGTCAGCGGCTCCTACAATGAGCAGTTCTTC. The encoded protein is CASEVSGSYNEQFF.

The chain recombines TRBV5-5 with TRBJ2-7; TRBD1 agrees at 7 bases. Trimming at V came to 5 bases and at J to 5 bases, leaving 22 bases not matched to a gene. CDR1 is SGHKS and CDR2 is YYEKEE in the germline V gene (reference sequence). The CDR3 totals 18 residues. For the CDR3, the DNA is TGTGCCAGCAGACTTCTCCCCGTCGACAGGGACGAGAGCCACGAGCAGTACTTC. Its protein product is CASRLLPVDRDESHEQYF.

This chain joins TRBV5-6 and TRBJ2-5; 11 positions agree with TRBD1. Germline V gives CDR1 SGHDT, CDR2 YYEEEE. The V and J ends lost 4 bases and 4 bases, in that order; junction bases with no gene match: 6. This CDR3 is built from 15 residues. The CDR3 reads CASSLRTGGVETQYF. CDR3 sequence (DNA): TGTGCCAGCAGCCTCCGGACAGGGGGCGTAGAGACCCAGTACTTC.

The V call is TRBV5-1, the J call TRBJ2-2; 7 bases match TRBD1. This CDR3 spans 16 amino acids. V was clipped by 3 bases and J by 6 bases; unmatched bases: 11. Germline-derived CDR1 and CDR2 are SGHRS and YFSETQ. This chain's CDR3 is CASSSDRHGGAGELFF. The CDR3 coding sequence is TGCGCCAGCAGCTCGGACAGGCATGGGGGTGCCGGGGAGCTGTTTTTT.

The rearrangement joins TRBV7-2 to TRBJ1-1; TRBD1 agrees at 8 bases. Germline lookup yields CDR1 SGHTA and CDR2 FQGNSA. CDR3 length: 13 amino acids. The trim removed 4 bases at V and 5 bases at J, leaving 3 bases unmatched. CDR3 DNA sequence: TGTGCCAGCAGCTCACAGGGGGAAACTGAAGCTTTCTTT. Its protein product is CASSSQGETEAFF.

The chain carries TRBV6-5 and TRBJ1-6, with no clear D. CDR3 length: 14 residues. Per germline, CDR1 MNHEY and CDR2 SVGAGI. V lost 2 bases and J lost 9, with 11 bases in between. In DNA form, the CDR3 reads TGTGCCAGCAGTTACGGGTCGACTGGTTCACCCCTCCACTTT. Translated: CASSYGSTGSPLHF.

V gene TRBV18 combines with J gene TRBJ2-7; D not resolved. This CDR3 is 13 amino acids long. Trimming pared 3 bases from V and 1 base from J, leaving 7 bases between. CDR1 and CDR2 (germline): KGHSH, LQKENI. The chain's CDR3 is CASSPSESYEQYF. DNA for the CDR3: TGTGCCAGCTCACCGTCGGAGTCCTACGAGCAGTACTTC.

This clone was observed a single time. Written as DNA, the CDR3 is TGTGCTAGTGGACGGGACAGCTCTGGGGCCAACGTCCTGACTTTC. It encodes CASGRDSSGANVLTF. The rearrangement joins TRBV12-5 to TRBJ2-6, with 7 bases that match TRBD1. V dropped 6 bases and J dropped 0; count of bases not matched to a gene: 2. CDR1 is LGHNT and CDR2 is FRNRAP in the germline V gene. The CDR3 runs to 15 residues.

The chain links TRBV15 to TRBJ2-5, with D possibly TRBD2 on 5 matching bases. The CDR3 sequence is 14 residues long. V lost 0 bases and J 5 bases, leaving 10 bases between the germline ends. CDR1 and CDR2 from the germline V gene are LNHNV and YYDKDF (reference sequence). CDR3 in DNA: TGTGCCACCAGCAGAGATCGTGGGGAGGAGACCCAGTACTTC. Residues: CATSRDRGEETQYF.

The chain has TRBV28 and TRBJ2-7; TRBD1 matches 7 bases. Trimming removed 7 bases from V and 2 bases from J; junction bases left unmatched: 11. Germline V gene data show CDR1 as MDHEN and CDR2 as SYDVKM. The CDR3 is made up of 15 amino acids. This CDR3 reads CASTRTGAPTYEQYF. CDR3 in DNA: TGTGCCAGCACCAGAACAGGGGCCCCCACCTACGAGCAGTACTTC.

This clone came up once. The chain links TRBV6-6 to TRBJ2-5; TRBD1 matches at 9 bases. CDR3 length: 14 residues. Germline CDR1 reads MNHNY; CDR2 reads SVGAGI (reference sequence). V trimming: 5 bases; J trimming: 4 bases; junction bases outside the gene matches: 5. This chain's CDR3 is CASSPTGGVETQYF. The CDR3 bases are TGTGCCAGCAGTCCTACAGGGGGCGTAGAGACCCAGTACTTC.

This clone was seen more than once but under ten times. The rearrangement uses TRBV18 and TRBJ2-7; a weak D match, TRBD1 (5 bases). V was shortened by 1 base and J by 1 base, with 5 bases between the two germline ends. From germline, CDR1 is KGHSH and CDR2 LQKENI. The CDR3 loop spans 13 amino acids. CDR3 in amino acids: CASSPRQSYEQYF. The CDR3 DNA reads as TGTGCCAGCTCACCACGACAGTCCTACGAGCAGTACTTC.

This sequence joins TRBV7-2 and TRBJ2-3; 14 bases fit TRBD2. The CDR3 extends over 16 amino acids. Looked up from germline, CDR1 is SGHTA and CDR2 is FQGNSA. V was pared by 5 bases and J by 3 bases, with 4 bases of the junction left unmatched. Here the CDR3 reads CASSTRTSGGTDTQYF. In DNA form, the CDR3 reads TGTGCCAGCAGCACACGGACTAGCGGGGGGACAGATACGCAGTATTTT.

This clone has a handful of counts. This CDR3 is CSVEATAQGGYTF. DNA for the CDR3: TGCAGCGTTGAAGCGACAGCGCAAGGTGGCTACACCTTC. The gene calls are TRBV29-1 and TRBJ1-2, with a possible D match to TRBD1 (5 bases). This CDR3 spans 13 amino acids. Germline values: CDR1 SQVTM, CDR2 ANQGSEA. V lost 1 base to trimming and J lost 7 bases, with 13 bases between them.

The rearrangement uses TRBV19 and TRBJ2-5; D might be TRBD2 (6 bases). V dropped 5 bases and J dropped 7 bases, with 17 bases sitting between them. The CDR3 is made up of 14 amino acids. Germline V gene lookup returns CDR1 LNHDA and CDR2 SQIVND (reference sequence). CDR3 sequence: CASSASGTRGTQYF. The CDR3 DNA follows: TGTGCCAGTAGTGCGTCCGGGACTCGGGGGACCCAGTACTTC.

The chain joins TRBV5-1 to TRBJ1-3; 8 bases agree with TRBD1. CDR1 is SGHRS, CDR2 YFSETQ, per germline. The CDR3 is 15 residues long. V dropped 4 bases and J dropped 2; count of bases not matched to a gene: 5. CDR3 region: CASSISQGAGNTIYF. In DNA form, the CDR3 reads TGCGCCAGCAGCATATCACAGGGGGCTGGAAACACCATATATTTT.

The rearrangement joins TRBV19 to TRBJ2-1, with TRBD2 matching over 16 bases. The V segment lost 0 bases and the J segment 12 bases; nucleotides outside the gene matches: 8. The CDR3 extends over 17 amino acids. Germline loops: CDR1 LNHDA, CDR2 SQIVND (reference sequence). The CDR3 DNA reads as TGTGCCAGTAGTATAGAGGGACTAGCGGGAGGGCGGTCCCGGCAGTTCTTC. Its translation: CASSIEGLAGGRSRQFF.

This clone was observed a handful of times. CDR3 amino acids: CASRLDRVTEAFF. For the CDR3, the DNA is TGTGCCAGTAGACTCGACAGGGTTACTGAAGCTTTCTTT. The genes are TRBV19 and TRBJ1-1; 7 bases agree with TRBD1. Germline CDR1 LNHDA, CDR2 SQIVND (reference sequence). V shed 6 bases, J shed 5 bases, and the junction held 6 bases outside the gene matches. The CDR3 spans 13 residues.